The present entry profiles one T cell receptor (beta chain) with its context. The data stem from a study of OX40 agonist ivuxolimab in advanced cancers. Study-level background: Three patients, one with hepatocellular carcinoma and two with cutaneous melanoma, responded partially.

The CDR3 has 15 amino acids. The germline V and J ends were trimmed by 5 bases and 2 bases, with 16 bases remaining between them. CDR1 is SEHNR, CDR2 FQNEAQ, per germline (reference sequence). Profiled with immunoSEQ multiplex PCR; TCRdb holds only in-frame clones, not every one. The top ten clones hold around 15% of a sample with tens of thousands of clones, 85% to 95% of them seen once. The chain employs TRBV7-9 and TRBJ2-7; D possibly uses TRBD1 or TRBD2 (5 bases each). The specimen was CD4+ or CD8+ T cells sorted from blood, collected in a trial of the OX40 agonist ivuxolimab. This clonotype was sampled from an adult with an advanced solid tumor such as melanoma, head and neck, liver or kidney cancer. The CDR3 here is CASSPGPGPTYEQYF. The CDR3 DNA is TGTGCCAGCAGCCCCGGACCGGGGCCAACCTACGAGCAGTACTTC.